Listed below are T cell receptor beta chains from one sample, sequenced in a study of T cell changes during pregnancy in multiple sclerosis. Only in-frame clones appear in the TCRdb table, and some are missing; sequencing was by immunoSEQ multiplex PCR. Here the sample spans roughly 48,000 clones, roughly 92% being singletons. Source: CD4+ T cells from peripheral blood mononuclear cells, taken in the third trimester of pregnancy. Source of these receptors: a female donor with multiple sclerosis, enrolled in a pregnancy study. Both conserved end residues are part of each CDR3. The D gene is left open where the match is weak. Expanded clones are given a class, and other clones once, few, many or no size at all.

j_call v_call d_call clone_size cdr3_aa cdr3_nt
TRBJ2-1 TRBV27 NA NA CASSLWDRVRGNEQFF TGTGCCAGCAGTTTGTGGGATAGAGTACGGGGAAATGAGCAGTTCTTC
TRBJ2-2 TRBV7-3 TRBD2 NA CASSLVRGTSGVGDPGELFF TGTGCCAGCAGCCTGGTCAGGGGGACTAGCGGCGTGGGGGACCCCGGGGAGCTGTTTTTT
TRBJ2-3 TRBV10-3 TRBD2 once CATASGMADTQYF TGTGCCACCGCTAGCGGGATGGCAGATACGCAGTATTTT
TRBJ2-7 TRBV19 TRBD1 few CASSIGDRVSYEQYF TGTGCCAGTAGTATAGGGGACAGGGTCTCGTACGAGCAGTACTTC
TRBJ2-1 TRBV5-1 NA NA CASSLTLSSYNEQFF TGCGCCAGCAGCTTGACGCTTAGCTCCTACAATGAGCAGTTCTTC
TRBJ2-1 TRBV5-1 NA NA CASSLGQQTEQFF TGCGCCAGCAGCTTGGGACAGCAAACTGAGCAGTTCTTC
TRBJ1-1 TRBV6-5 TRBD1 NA CASSAHGTGGTEAFF TGTGCCAGCAGTGCCCATGGGACAGGCGGAACTGAAGCTTTCTTT
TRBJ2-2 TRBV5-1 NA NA CASRRTTNTGELFF TGCGCCAGCAGGCGGACTACGAACACCGGGGAGCTGTTTTTT
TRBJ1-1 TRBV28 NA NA CASSLFSTEAFF TGTGCCAGCAGTTTATTTTCTACTGAAGCTTTCTTT
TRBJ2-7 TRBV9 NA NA CASSENPDRLYEQYF TGTGCCAGCAGCGAAAACCCTGACAGGCTCTACGAGCAGTACTTC
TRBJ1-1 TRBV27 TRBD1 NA CASSLTGRNTEAFF TGTGCCAGCAGTTTGACAGGGAGGAACACTGAAGCTTTCTTT
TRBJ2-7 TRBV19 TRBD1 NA CASSSTGDAQYF TGTGCCAGTAGTAGCACAGGGGACGCGCAGTACTTC
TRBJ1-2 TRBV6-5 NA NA CASSPTGVTHGYTF TGTGCCAGCAGCCCCACCGGGGTGACACATGGCTACACCTTC
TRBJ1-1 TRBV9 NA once CASSPQGRGWDTEAFF TGTGCCAGCAGCCCGCAGGGGCGCGGGTGGGACACTGAAGCTTTCTTT
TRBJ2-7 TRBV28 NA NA CASSPRRIGGREQYF TGTGCCAGCAGCCCTAGACGGATCGGGGGTAGGGAGCAGTACTTC
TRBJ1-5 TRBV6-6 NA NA CASSPGFSNQPQHF TGTGCCAGCAGTCCAGGGTTTAGCAATCAGCCCCAGCATTTT
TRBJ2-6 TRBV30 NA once CAWNRGTTGANVLTF TGTGCCTGGAATCGAGGGACAACTGGGGCCAACGTCCTGACTTTC
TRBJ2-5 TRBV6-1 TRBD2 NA CASSEVWRGGRDQYF TGTGCCAGCAGTGAAGTATGGCGGGGGGGTCGAGACCAGTACTTC
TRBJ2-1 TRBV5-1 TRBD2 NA CASSLGASGSRGFNEQFF TGCGCCAGCAGCTTGGGGGCTAGCGGGAGCCGTGGGTTTAATGAGCAGTTCTTC
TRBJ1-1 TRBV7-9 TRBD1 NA CASSFQGGTEAFF TGTGCCAGCAGCTTCCAGGGGGGCACTGAAGCTTTCTTT
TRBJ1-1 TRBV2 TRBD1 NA CASRHDRGVNTEAFF TGTGCCAGCAGGCACGACAGGGGAGTGAACACTGAAGCTTTCTTT
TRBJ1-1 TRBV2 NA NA CASSEGEGTEAFF TGTGCCAGCAGTGAGGGCGAGGGCACTGAAGCTTTCTTT
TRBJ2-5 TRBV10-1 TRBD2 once CASSEGTSGNQETQYF TGCGCCAGCAGTGAGGGGACTAGCGGGAACCAAGAGACCCAGTACTTC
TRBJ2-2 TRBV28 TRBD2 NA CASSNLAGPTGELFF TGTGCCAGCAGTAATCTAGCGGGGCCCACCGGGGAGCTGTTTTTT
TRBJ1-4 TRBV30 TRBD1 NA CAWSRQGAYLGEKLFF TGTGCCTGGAGCCGACAGGGGGCTTATTTGGGGGAAAAACTGTTTTTT
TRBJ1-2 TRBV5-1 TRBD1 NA CASSPGQERYGYTF TGCGCCAGCAGCCCAGGACAGGAGCGGTATGGCTACACCTTC
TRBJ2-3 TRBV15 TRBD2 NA CATSRDPAGAGDTQYF TGTGCCACCAGCAGAGATCCGGCGGGAGCTGGAGATACGCAGTATTTT